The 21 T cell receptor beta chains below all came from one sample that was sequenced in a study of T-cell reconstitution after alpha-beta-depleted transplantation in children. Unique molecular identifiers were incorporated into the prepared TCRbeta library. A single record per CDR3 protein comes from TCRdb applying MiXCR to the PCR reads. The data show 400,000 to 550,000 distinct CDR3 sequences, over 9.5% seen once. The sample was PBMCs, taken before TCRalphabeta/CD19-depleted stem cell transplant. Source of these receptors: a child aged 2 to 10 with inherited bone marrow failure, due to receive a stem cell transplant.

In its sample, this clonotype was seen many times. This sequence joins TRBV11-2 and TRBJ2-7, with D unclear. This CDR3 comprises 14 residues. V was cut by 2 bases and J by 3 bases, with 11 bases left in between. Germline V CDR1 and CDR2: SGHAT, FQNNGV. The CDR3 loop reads CASSLSPRIYEQYF. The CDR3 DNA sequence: TGTGCCAGCAGCTTATCGCCACGAATCTACGAGCAGTACTTC.

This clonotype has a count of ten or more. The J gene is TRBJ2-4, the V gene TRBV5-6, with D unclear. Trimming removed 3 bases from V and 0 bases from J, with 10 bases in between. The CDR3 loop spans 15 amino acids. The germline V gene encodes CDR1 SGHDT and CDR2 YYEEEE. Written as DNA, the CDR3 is TGTGCCAGCAGCTCAGATACTCTAGCCAAAAACATTCAGTACTTC. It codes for CASSSDTLAKNIQYF.

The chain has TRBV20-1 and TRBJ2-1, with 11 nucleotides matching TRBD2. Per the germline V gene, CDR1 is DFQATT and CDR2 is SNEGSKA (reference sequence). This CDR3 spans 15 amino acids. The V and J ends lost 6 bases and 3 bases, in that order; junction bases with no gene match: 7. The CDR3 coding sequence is TGCAGTGCCCGTCGACTAGCGGGACTCTACAATGAGCAGTTCTTC. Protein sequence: CSARRLAGLYNEQFF.

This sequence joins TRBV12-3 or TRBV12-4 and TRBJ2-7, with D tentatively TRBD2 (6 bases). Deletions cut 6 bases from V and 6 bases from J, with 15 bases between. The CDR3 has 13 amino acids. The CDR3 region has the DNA TGTGCCAGCAGCCTGGGACTGCCGAGCGAGCAGTACTTC. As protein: CASSLGLPSEQYF.

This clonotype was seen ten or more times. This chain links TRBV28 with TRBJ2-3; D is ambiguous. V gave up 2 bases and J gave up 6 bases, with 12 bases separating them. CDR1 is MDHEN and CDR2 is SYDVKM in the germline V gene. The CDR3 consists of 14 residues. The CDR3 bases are TGTGCCAGCAGTTTAAGTCAGGCCAGGGATACGCAGTATTTT. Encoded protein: CASSLSQARDTQYF.

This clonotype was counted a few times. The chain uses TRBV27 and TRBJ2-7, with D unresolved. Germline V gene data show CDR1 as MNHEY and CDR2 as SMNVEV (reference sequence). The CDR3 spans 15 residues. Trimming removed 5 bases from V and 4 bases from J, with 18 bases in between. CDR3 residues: CASSTSEQTQYEQYF. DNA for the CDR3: TGTGCCAGCAGTACCAGTGAACAGACCCAATACGAGCAGTACTTC.

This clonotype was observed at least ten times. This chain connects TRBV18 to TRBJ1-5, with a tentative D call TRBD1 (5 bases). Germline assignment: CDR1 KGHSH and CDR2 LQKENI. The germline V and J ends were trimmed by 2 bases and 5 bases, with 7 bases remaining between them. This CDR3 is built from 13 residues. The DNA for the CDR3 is TGTGCCAGCTCACCAGGGGGATATCAGCCCCAGCATTTT. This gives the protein CASSPGGYQPQHF.

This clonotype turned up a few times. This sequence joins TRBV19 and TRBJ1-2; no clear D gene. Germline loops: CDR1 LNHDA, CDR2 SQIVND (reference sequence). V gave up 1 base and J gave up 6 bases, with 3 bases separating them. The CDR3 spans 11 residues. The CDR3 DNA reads TGTGCCAGTAGTATAGGAAATGGCTACACCTTC. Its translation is CASSIGNGYTF. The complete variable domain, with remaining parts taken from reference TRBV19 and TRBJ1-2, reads DGGITQSPKYLFRKEGQNVTLSCEQNLNHDAMYWYRQDPGQGLRLIYYSQIVNDFQKGDIAEGYSVSREKKESFPLTVTSAQKNPTAFYLCASSIGNGYTFGSGTRLTVV.

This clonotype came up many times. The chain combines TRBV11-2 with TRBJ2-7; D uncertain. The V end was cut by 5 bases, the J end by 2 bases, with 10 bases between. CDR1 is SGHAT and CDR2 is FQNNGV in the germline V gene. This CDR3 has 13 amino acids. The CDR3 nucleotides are TGTGCCAGCAGCCCTCCAGTTCCCTACGAGCAGTACTTC. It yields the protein CASSPPVPYEQYF.

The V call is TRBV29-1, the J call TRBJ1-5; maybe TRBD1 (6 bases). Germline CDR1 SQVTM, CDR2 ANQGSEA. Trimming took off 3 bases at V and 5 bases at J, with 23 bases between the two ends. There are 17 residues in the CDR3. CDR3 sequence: CSVDPSPYRERDQPQHF. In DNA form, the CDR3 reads TGCAGCGTTGACCCCTCCCCCTACAGGGAACGGGATCAGCCCCAGCATTTT.

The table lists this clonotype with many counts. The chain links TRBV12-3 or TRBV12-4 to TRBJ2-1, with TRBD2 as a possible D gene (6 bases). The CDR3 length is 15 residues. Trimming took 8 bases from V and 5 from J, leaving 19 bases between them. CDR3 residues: CASRPREAGNNEQFF. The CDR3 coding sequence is TGTGCCAGCCGCCCGAGGGAGGCTGGTAACAATGAGCAGTTCTTC.

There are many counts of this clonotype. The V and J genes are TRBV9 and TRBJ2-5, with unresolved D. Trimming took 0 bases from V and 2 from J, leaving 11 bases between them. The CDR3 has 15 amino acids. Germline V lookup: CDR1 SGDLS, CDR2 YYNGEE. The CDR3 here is CASSVDGGIQETQYF. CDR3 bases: TGTGCCAGCAGCGTAGATGGCGGCATACAAGAGACCCAGTACTTC.

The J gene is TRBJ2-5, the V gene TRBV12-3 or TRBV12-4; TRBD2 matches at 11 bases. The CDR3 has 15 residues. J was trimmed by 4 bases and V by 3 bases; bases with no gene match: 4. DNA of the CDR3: TGTGCCAGCAGTTTTTTTGGACTAGCGGGAGAGACCCAGTACTTC. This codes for CASSFFGLAGETQYF.

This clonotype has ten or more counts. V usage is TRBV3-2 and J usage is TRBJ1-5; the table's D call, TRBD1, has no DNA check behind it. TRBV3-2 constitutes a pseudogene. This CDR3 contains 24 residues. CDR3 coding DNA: TGTGCCAGCAGCCACCTCCTTCTCGAGGACAGGAGGGCCCAAACACCTTATAGCAATCAGCCCCAGCATTTT. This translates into CASSHLLLEDRRAQTPYSNQPQHF.

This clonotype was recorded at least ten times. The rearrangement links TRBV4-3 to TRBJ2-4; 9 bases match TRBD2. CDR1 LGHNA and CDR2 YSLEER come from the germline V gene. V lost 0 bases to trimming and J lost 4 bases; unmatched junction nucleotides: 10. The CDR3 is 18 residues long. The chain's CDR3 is CASSQDLREGRGKNIQYF. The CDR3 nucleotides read TGCGCCAGCAGCCAAGATTTGCGGGAGGGCCGGGGAAAAAACATTCAGTACTTC.

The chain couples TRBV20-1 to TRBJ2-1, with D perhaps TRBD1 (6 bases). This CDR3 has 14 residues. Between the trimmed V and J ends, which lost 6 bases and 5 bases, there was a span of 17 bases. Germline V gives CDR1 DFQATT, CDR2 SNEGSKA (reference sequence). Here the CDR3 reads CSATPGHQNNEQFF. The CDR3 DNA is TGCAGTGCAACACCGGGACACCAAAACAATGAGCAGTTCTTC.

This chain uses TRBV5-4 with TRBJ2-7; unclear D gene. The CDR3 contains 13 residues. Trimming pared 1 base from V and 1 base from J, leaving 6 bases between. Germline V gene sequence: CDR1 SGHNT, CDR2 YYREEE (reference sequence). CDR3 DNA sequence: TGTGCCAGCAGCTTGCAGCCATCCTACGAGCAGTACTTC. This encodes CASSLQPSYEQYF.

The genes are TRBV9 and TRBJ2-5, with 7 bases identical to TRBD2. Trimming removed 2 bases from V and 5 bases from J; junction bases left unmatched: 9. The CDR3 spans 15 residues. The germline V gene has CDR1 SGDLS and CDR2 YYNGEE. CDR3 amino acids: CASSVGRGSLETQYF. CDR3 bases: TGTGCCAGCAGCGTCGGGCGGGGGTCGTTGGAGACCCAGTACTTC. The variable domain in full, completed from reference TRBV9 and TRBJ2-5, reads DSGVTQTPKHLITATGQRVTLRCSPRSGDLSVYWYQQSLDQGLQFLIQYYNGEERAKGNILERFSAQQFPDLHSELNLSSLELGDSALYFCASSVGRGSLETQYFGPGTRLLVL.

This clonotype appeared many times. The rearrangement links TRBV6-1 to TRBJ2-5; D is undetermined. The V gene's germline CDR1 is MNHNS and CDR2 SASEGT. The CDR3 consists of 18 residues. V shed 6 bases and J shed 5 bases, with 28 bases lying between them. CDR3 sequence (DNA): TGTGCCAGCAGCCGAAGGGTGTTAGCAGGCGACGACGGGGAGACCCAGTACTTC. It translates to CASSRRVLAGDDGETQYF.

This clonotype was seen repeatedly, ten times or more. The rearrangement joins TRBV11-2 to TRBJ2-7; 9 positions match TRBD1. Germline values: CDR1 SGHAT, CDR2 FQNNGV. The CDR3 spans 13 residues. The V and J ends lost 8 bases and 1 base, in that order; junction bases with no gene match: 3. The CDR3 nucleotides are TGTGCCAGCGCCGGGACAGGGTCCTACGAGCAGTACTTC. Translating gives CASAGTGSYEQYF.

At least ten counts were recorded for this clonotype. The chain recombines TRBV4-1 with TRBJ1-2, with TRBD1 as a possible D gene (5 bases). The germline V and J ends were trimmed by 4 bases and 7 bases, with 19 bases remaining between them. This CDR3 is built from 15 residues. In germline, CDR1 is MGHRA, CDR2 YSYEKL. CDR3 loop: CASSPEPGLGGGYTF. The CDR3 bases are TGCGCCAGCAGCCCGGAACCCGGGCTGGGGGGTGGCTACACCTTC.